The clone carrying this T cell receptor beta chain appeared many times. The antigen remains undetermined. This sample is part of a study of T-cell memory formation after mild COVID-19. Study in general: TCR clusters largely stayed donor specific. The study's findings and limits: Clones that contracted from day 15 to 85 had balanced CD4/CD8; later expanders were CD4+ biased. The pre-infection memory compartment contained some responding clones, suggesting cross-reactive memory joined.

Trimming removed 0 bases from V and 5 bases from J; junction bases left unmatched: 4. Per germline, CDR1 LGHNA and CDR2 YSLEER. The CDR3 is 16 amino acids. Using constant-segment primers, 5'RACE produced TCR alpha and TCR beta cDNA libraries carrying sample barcodes and UMIs. TCRdb fed the 5' RACE reads into MiXCR, producing one record per CDR3 protein. The sample has 470,000 or so distinct CDR3 sequences, 15% to 20% seen once; the top ten hold roughly 21%. The TCR sequence derives from a man aged 18 to 30 who had mild COVID-19 (a few samples of this study predate the infection). Cell type and time point are not known. Material for sequencing was PBMCs or a T cell subset sorted from them (not recorded which). The rearrangement links TRBV4-3 to TRBJ2-3; the match to TRBD2 covers 11 bases. CDR3 region: CASSQEASGGIDTQYF. The DNA for the CDR3 is TGCGCCAGCAGCCAAGAGGCTAGCGGGGGGATAGATACGCAGTATTTT.